This TCR beta chain was retrieved from a study of spatial heterogeneity in lung cancer (dated by TCRdb to between 2018 and 2021). For the study in its entirety: Beta-chain transcripts were consistently detected in greater numbers than alpha-chain transcripts, which likely reflects a higher abundance of beta-chain transcripts. In the raw uncorrected reads, each unique combination of TCR and UMI appeared more than ten times on average. Nonsynonymous mutation counts, determined by whole-exome sequencing of tumor tissue, were related to TCR repertoire features. TCR alpha and beta repertoires were quantitatively compared across multiple tumor regions, matched nontumor lung and blood in non-small cell lung cancer. At surgery, both alpha and beta chains were TCR-sequenced in about 200 tumor regions, about 64 matched nontumor lung samples and a few dozen PBMC samples. In tumor regions, TCR transcript counts showed a strong correlation with a T cell transcriptional module score from matched bulk RNA-seq. General findings and caveats noted by the study authors: The number of expanded intratumoral alpha and beta TCRs correlated with the tumor nonsynonymous mutation count. The count of ubiquitous expanded TCRs correlated with the count of ubiquitous nonsynonymous mutations, and the count of regional expanded TCRs correlated with the count of regional nonsynonymous mutations. Confirming at a functional level the hypothesis that regional TCRs recognize regional mutations was considered to require additional single-cell paired TCR alpha and beta sequencing. TCR-seq coverage of tumor T cells was estimated to be only approximately 7.3% for alpha chains and approximately 12% for beta chains.

This clonotype is classified as medium-sized (0.01 to 0.1%). The clone's antigen remains unknown. Base qualities were left out, and no much larger clone turns up one base away. Library construction relied on 5' RACE. Sequencing instrument: NextSeq 500. The TCR library protocol attached a unique molecular identifier to each TCR cDNA molecule to allow correction of PCR and sequencing errors. As for the authors' bioinformatics: Decombinator tools were used for TCR identification, UMI-based error correction and CDR3 extraction. TCRs above a frequency of 2 per 1,000, corresponding to the top 1% of the tumor frequency distribution, were defined as expanded. Expanded tumor TCRs were classed as regional if statistically deemed absent (corrected P<0.05) from at least one tumor region, otherwise ubiquitous. Rényi diversity was computed with the R vegan package after subsampling each repertoire 100 times to 5,000 TCRs. CDR3 similarity networks were built from amino acid triplet string-kernel similarity, with CDR3s being connected when pairwise similarity was above 0.82. TCRdb applied fastp at Q25 and MiXCR to the public reads, then kept only in-frame beta chains. Rows matching on CDR3 protein sequence are summarized as one entry with the most common DNA and genes. The V and J calls follow TCRdb's processing rather than the paper's. For this sample there are about 7,400 distinct CDR3 sequences; approximately 7% appear just once. Less than 10% of the sample comes from the top ten.

CDR1 and CDR2 are drawn from the germline V gene: MDHEN, SYDVKM. The V and J ends are trimmed by 6 bases and 1 base, leaving 12 bases between them. The CDR3 numbers 15 residues from cysteine through phenylalanine. Just the 45-base CDR3 DNA is kept, in frame starting at base 1. The time point label, as the study defines it: sample taken at primary tumor resection. Samples were obtained from roughly 72 patients with early-stage, untreated non-small cell lung cancer from the lung TRACERx cohort. TCR sequencing used whole RNA extracted from tumor and nontumor lung tissue, or from cryopreserved PBMC samples, without cell sorting. Only patients with enough RNA available from two or more tumor regions were chosen for TCR sequencing. Tumor and adjacent nontumor lung specimens were reviewed by a lung pathologist before selection.

The TCR comes from a male donor with early-stage non-small cell lung cancer. The rearranged chain carries TRBV28 and TRBJ2-2; the D gene cannot be named for sure. Sequencing used lung tumor tissue, obtained at surgery. The CDR3 reads CASSTEIWNTGELFF. The DNA is TGTGCCAGCAGCACAGAGATCTGGAACACCGGGGAGCTGTTTTTT.